This paragraph covers one T cell receptor (beta chain) sequence. Here immunoSEQ multiplex PCR was the method, and the copy in TCRdb shows in-frame clones only, minus some. The sample shows tens of thousands of clones, 70% to 85% of them seen only once. This CDR3 is built from 16 residues. V lost 2 bases and J 5 bases, leaving 18 bases between the germline ends. The germline CDR1 and CDR2 sequences are SNHLY and FYNNEI. The data belong to a study of OX40 agonist ivuxolimab in advanced cancers. The chain combines TRBV2 with TRBJ1-1; maybe TRBD1 (5 bases). The sample consisted of CD4+ or CD8+ T cells sorted from blood, taken in a trial of the OX40 agonist ivuxolimab. The sequence came from an adult with an advanced solid tumor such as melanoma, head and neck, liver or kidney cancer. The CDR3 sequence: CASSEYRLRRDTEAFF. In nucleotides, the CDR3 is TGTGCCAGCAGTGAATACAGGCTACGGCGCGATACTGAAGCTTTCTTT. Combining the CDR3 with reference TRBV2 and TRBJ1-1 gives the whole variable domain EPEVTQTPSHQVTQMGQEVILRCVPISNHLYFYWYRQILGQKVEFLVSFYNNEISEKSEIFDDQFSVERPDGSNFTLKIRSTKLEDSAMYFCASSEYRLRRDTEAFFGQGTRLTVV.